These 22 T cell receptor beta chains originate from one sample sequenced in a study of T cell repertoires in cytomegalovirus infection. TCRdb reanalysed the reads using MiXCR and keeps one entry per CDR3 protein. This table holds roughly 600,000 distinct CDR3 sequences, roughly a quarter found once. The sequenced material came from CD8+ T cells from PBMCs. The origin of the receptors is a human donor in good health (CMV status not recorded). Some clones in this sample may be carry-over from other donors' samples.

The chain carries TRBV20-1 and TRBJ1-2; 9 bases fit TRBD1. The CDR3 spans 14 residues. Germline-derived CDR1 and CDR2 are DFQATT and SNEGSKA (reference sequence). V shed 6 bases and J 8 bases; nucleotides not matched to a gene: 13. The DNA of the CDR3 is TGCAGTGCAATCGGACAGGGGACTAAGAGCGGCTACACCTTC. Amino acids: CSAIGQGTKSGYTF.

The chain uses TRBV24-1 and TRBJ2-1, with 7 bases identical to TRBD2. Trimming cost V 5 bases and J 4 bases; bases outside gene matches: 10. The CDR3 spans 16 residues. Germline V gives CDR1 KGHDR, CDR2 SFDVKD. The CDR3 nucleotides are TGTGCCACCAGTGCGGGAGGTACCGGCTATTACAATGAGCAGTTCTTC. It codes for CATSAGGTGYYNEQFF.

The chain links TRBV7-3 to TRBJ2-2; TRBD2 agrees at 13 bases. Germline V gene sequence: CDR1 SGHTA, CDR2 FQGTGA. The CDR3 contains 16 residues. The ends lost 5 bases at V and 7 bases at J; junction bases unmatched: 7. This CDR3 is CASSRGLAGRDGELFF. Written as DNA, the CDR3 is TGTGCCAGCAGCCGGGGACTAGCGGGACGGGACGGGGAGCTGTTTTTT.

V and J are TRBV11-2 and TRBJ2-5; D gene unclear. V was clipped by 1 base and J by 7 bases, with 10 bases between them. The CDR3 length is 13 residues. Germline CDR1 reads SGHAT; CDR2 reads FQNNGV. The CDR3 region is CASSLAHPRTQYF. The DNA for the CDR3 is TGTGCCAGCAGCTTAGCCCACCCTAGGACCCAGTACTTC.

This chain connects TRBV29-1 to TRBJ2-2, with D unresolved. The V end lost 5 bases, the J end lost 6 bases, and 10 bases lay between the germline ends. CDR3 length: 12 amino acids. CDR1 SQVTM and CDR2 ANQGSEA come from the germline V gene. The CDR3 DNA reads TGCAGCGTTTTAGAAGATGCCGGGGAGCTGTTTTTT. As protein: CSVLEDAGELFF.

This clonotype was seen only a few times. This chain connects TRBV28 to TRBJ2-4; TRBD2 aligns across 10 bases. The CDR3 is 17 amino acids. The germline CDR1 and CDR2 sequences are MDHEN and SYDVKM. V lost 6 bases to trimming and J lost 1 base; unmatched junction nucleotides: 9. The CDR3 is CASSPRTSGWAKNIQYF. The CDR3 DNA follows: TGTGCCAGCAGCCCCCGGACTAGCGGATGGGCCAAAAACATTCAGTACTTC.

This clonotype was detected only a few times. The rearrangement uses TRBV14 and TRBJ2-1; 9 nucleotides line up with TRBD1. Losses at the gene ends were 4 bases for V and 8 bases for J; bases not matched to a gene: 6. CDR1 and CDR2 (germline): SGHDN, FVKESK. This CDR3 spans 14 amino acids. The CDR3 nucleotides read TGTGCCAGCAGCCCCGGGACAGGGTGGTATGAGCAGTTCTTC. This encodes CASSPGTGWYEQFF.

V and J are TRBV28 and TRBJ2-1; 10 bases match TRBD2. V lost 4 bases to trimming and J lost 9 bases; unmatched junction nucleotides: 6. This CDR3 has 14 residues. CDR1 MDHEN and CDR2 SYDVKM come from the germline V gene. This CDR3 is CASSSSGGQREQFF. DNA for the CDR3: TGTGCCAGCAGTTCTAGCGGGGGTCAGCGTGAGCAGTTCTTC.

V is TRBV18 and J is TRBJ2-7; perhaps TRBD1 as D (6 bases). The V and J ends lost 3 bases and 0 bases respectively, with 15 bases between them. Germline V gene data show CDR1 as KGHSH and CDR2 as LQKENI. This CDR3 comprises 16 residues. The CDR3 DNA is TGTGCCAGCTCACCGGGGGCAGAGAAGCTCTCCTACGAGCAGTACTTC. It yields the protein CASSPGAEKLSYEQYF.

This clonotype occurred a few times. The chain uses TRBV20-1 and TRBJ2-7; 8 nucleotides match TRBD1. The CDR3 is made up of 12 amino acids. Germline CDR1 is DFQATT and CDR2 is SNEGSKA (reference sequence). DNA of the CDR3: TGTACGACAGGGGTTATTTCGAACGAGCAGTACGTC. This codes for CTTGVISNEQYV.

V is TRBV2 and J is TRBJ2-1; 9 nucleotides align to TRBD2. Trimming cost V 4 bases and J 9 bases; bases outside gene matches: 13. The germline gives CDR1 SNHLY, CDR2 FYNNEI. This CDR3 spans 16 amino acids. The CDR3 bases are TGTGCCAGCAGTGCAGGACTAGCGAGGGGCAGGGGTGAGCAGTTCTTC. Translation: CASSAGLARGRGEQFF.

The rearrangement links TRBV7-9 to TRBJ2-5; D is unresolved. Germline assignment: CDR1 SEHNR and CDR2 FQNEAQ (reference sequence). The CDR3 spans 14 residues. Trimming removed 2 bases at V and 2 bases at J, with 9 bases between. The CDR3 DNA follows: TGTGCCAGCAGCTTACTAATACAGCAAGAGACCCAGTACTTC. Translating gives CASSLLIQQETQYF.

CDR3 DNA sequence: TGTGCCAGCAGCCAAGCCCTAGCGGCTACATACAATGAGCAGTTCTTC. Translation: CASSQALAATYNEQFF. J is TRBJ2-1 and V is TRBV14, with TRBD2 matching over 7 bases. J was trimmed by 4 bases and V by 1 base; bases with no gene match: 7. Germline CDR1 reads SGHDN; CDR2 reads FVKESK. The CDR3 covers 16 residues.

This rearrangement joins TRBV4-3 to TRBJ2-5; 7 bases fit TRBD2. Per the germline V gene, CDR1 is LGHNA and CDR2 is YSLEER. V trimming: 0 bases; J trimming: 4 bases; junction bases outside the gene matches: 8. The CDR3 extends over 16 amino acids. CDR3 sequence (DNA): TGCGCCAGCAGCCAAGAATCTTGGTTAGCGGGAGAGACCCAGTACTTC. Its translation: CASSQESWLAGETQYF.

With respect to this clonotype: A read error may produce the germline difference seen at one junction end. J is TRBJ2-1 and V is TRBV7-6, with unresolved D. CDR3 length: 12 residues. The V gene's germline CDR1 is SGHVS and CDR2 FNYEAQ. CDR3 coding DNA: TGTGTCAGCAGCTTAGTAGGGAATGAGCAGTTCTTC. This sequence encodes CVSSLVGNEQFF.

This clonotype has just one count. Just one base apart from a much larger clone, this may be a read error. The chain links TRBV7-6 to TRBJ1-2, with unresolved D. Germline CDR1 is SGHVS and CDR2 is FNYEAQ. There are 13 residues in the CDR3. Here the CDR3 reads CVSSSGYARGYTF. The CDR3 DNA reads TGTGTCAGCAGCTCGGGATATGCTAGAGGCTACACCTTC.

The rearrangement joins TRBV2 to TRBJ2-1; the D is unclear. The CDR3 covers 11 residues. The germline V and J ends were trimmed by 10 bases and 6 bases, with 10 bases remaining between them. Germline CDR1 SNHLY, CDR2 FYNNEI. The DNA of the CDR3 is TGTGCCATACTCCGGACCAATGAGCAGTTCTTC. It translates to CAILRTNEQFF.

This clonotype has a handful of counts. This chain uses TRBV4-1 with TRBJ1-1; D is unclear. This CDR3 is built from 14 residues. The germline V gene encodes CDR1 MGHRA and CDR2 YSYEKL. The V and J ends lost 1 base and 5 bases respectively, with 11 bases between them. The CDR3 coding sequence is TGCGCCAGCAGCCAAGGGGTTGAGTATACTGAAGCTTTCTTT. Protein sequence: CASSQGVEYTEAFF.

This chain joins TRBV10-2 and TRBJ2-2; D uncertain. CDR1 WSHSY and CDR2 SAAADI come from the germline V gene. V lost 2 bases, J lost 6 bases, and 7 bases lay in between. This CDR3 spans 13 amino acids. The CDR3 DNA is TGCGCCAGCAGTGAGAGATGGCCCGGGGAGCTGTTTTTT. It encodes CASSERWPGELFF.

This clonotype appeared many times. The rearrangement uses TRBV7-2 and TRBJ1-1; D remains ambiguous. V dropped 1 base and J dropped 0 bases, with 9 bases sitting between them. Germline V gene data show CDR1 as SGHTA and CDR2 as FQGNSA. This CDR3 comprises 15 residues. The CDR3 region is CASSLEVMLNTEAFF. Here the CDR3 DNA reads TGTGCCAGCAGCTTAGAAGTGATGTTGAACACTGAAGCTTTCTTT.

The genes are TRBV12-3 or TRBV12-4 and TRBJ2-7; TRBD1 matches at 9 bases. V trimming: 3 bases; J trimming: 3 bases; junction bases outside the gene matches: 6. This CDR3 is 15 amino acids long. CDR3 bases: TGTGCCAGCAGTTTCCCGGGACAGGGCTTCTACGAGCAGTACGTC. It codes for CASSFPGQGFYEQYV.

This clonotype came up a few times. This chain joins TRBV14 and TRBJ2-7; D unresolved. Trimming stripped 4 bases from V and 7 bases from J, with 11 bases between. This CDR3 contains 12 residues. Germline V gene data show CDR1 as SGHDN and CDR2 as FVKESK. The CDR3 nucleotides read TGTGCCAGCAGCCCCTTCGGAAGGGAGCAGTACTTC. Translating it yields CASSPFGREQYF.